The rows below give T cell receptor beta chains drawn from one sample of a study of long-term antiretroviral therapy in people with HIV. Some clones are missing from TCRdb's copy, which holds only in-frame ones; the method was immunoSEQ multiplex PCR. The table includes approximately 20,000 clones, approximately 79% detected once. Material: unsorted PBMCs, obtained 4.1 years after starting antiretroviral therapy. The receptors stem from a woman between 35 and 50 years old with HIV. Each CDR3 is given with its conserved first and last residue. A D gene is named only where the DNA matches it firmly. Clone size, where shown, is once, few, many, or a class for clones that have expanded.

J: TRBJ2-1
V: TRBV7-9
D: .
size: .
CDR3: CASSFLRPEQFF
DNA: TGTGCCAGCAGCTTCCTCCGGCCGGAGCAGTTCTTC

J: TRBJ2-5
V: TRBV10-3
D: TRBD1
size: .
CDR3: CAISERGQGTQYF
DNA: TGTGCCATCAGTGAGCGGGGACAGGGGACCCAGTACTTC

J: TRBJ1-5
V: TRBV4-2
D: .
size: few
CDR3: CASSQGTNSNQPQHF
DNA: TGTGCCAGCAGCCAAGGGACAAATAGCAATCAGCCCCAGCATTTT

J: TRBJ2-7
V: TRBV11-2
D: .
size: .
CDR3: CASSLPGPTYEQYF
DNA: TGTGCCAGCAGCTTGCCCGGCCCTACCTACGAGCAGTACTTC

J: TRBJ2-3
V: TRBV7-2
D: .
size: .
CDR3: CASSLIGGTDTQYF
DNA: TGTGCCAGCAGCTTAATTGGGGGCACAGATACGCAGTATTTT

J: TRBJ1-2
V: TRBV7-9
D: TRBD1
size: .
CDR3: CASSYSGTGHYGYTF
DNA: TGTGCCAGCAGCTATTCCGGGACAGGGCACTATGGCTACACCTTC

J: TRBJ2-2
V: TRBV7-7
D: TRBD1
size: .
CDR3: CASSTQGTGELFF
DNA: TGTGCCAGCAGCACACAGGGGACCGGGGAGCTGTTTTTT

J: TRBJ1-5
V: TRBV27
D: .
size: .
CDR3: CASSLSGASNQPQHF
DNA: TGTGCCAGCAGTTTATCTGGGGCTAGCAATCAGCCCCAGCATTTT

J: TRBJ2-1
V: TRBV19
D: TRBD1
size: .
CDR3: CASSIEPPGQSLRSYNEQFF
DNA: TGTGCCAGTAGTATAGAACCCCCGGGACAGAGTTTACGGTCGTACAATGAGCAGTTCTTC

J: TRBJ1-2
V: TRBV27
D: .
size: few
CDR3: CASSIGAYYGYTF
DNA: TGTGCCAGCTCCATAGGGGCCTACTATGGCTACACCTTC

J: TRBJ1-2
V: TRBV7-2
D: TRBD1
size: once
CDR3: CASSLVGQGNYGYTF
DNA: TGTGCCAGCAGCTTAGTCGGACAGGGGAACTATGGCTACACCTTC

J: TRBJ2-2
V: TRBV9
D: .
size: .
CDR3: CASSQLLSNTGELFF
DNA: TGTGCCAGCAGCCAACTCCTTTCGAACACCGGGGAGCTGTTTTTT

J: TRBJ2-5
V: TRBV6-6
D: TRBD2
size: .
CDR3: CASSVAGGPWETQYF
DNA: TGTGCCAGCAGTGTAGCGGGAGGGCCATGGGAGACCCAGTACTTC

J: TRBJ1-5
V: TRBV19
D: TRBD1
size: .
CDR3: CASSRLRDRDQPQHF
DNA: TGTGCCAGTAGTCGTCTCCGGGACAGGGATCAGCCCCAGCATTTT

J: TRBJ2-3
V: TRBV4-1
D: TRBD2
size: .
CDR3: CASSQGRGPPMDTQYF
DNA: TGCGCCAGCAGCCAGGGGAGGGGCCCCCCCATGGATACGCAGTATTTT

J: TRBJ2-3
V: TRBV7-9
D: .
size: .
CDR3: CASSQREGGGTDTQYF
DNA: TGTGCCAGCAGCCAGCGCGAGGGGGGGGGCACAGATACGCAGTATTTT

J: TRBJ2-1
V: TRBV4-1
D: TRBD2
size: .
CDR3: CASSLRGTGGVPYNEQFF
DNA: TGCGCCAGCAGCCTAAGAGGCACGGGAGGGGTCCCCTACAATGAGCAGTTCTTC

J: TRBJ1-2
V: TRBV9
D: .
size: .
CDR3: CASSASAGGSANYGYTF
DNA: TGTGCCAGCAGCGCATCCGCCGGGGGATCTGCTAACTATGGCTACACCTTC

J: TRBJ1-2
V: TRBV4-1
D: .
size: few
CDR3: CASSQGSGHSYGYTF
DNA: TGCGCCAGCAGCCAAGGATCGGGACACAGCTATGGCTACACCTTC

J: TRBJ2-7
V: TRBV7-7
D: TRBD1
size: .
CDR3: CASSTGQGAGEQYF
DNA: TGTGCCAGCAGCACCGGACAGGGGGCCGGGGAGCAGTACTTC

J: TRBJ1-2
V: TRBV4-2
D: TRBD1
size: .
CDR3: CASSQDYGTGVGYTF
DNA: TGTGCCAGCAGCCAAGATTACGGGACAGGGGTCGGCTACACCTTC

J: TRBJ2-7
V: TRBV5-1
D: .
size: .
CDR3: CASRVGVEQYF
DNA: TGCGCCAGCAGAGTGGGGGTCGAGCAGTACTTC

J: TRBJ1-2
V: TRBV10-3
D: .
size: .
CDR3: CATRLVLNYGYTF
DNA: TGTGCCACCAGACTTGTCCTTAACTATGGCTACACCTTC

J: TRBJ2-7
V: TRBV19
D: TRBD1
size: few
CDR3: CASKPGDRGYEQYF
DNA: TGTGCCAGCAAACCAGGGGACAGGGGCTACGAGCAGTACTTC

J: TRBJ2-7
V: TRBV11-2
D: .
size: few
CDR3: CASSLGGFEQYF
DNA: TGTGCCAGCAGCCTAGGGGGGTTCGAGCAGTACTTC

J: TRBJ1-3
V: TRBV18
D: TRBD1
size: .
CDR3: CASSPELTGGFFYSGNTIYF
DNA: TGTGCCAGCTCACCGGAACTGACAGGGGGCTTTTTCTACTCTGGAAACACCATATATTTT

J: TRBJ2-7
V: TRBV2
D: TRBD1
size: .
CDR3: CASTPGTGIDEQYF
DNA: TGTGCCAGCACCCCCGGGACAGGGATCGACGAGCAGTACTTC

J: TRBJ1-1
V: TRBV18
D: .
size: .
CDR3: CASSSWATNTEAFF
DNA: TGTGCCAGCTCATCCTGGGCCACGAACACTGAAGCTTTCTTT

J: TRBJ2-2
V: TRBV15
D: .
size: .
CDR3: CATSGGGDTGELFF
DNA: TGTGCCACCAGCGGCGGGGGCGACACCGGGGAGCTGTTTTTT

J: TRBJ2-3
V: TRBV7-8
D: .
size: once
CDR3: CASSFSGGSTTDTQYF
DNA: TGTGCCAGCAGCTTTTCCGGAGGGAGTACCACAGATACGCAGTATTTT

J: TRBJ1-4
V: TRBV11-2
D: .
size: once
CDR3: CASSLDQWQGSEKLFF
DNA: TGTGCCAGCAGCTTAGATCAGTGGCAGGGGAGTGAAAAACTGTTTTTT

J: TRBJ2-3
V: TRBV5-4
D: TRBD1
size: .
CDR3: CASSFGTEVDTQYF
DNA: TGTGCCAGCAGCTTCGGGACAGAAGTAGATACGCAGTATTTT

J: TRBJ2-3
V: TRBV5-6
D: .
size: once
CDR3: CASSPGWTDRTDTQYF
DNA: TGTGCCAGCAGCCCGGGGTGGACAGATCGCACAGATACGCAGTATTTT